These T cell receptor beta chains were read from a single sample in a study of blood T cell repertoires in COVID-19. Clones were read by immunoSEQ multiplex PCR, and TCRdb kept only the in-frame ones, dropping some. The sample lists roughly 450,000 clones, around 91% occurring once. Sequenced sample: PBMCs or T cells enriched from blood (not recorded which). These receptors were taken from a man aged 18 to 29 who had recovered from COVID-19. Both conserved end residues are part of each CDR3. D genes are given only for firm matches. The size entry is marked missing in some rows and otherwise reads once, few, many or a size class.

TRBV7-2	TRBD2	once	TRBJ2-7	CASTSPGLAGVEQYF	TGTGCCAGCACCAGCCCGGGACTAGCGGGAGTCGAGCAGTACTTC
TRBV10-3	-	-	TRBJ1-5	CAISETGPSNQPQHF	TGTGCCATCAGTGAAACAGGGCCTAGCAATCAGCCCCAGCATTTT
TRBV28	-	once	TRBJ1-4	CASSLEGLPNEKLFF	TGTGCCAGCAGTTTGGAGGGGCTACCTAATGAAAAACTGTTTTTT
TRBV6-6	TRBD1	-	TRBJ2-7	CASSYSLGTGLGEQYF	TGTGCCAGCAGTTACTCGCTTGGGACAGGGTTAGGCGAGCAGTACTTC
TRBV9	-	-	TRBJ2-1	CASSVGPRGYYNEQFF	TGTGCCAGCAGCGTAGGGCCCAGGGGCTATTACAATGAGCAGTTCTTC
TRBV7-2	TRBD2	-	TRBJ2-2	CASRAGTSGSNTGELFF	TGTGCCAGCAGGGCCGGGACTAGCGGGTCGAACACCGGGGAGCTGTTTTTT
TRBV14	TRBD1	-	TRBJ1-2	CASSPTDRKYGYTF	TGTGCCAGCAGCCCCACGGACAGGAAGTATGGCTACACCTTC
TRBV6-1	TRBD1	-	TRBJ1-1	CASSEGTGIARMGTEAFF	TGTGCCAGCAGTGAAGGGACAGGTATCGCTCGCATGGGGACTGAAGCTTTCTTT
TRBV21-1	-	-	TRBJ2-2	CASSKGPRGNTGELFF	TGTGCCAGCAGCAAAGGCCCCCGGGGTAACACCGGGGAGCTGTTTTTT
TRBV29-1	TRBD1	-	TRBJ2-7	CSVPEFGLTGETEQYF	TGCAGCGTTCCCGAGTTTGGGTTGACAGGGGAGACCGAGCAGTACTTC
TRBV10-3	TRBD1	-	TRBJ1-2	CAIRGTGSGYTF	TGTGCCATCAGGGGGACAGGTTCGGGCTACACCTTC
TRBV10-3	-	few	TRBJ1-4	CATTGVANEKLFF	TGTGCCACGACGGGGGTGGCTAATGAAAAACTGTTTTTT
TRBV13	-	-	TRBJ1-3	CASSPPGSSGNTIYF	TGTGCCAGCAGCCCTCCAGGAAGCTCTGGAAACACCATATATTTT
TRBV27	TRBD1	few	TRBJ1-5	CASSLYGTGYSNQPQHF	TGTGCCAGCAGTTTATACGGGACAGGGTATAGCAATCAGCCCCAGCATTTT
TRBV6-6	TRBD2	-	TRBJ2-2	CASSPGLAGADTGELFF	TGTGCCAGCAGTCCGGGACTAGCGGGAGCGGACACCGGGGAGCTGTTTTTT
TRBV9	TRBD2	-	TRBJ2-1	CASSVVAGVHSSYNEQFF	TGTGCCAGCAGCGTAGTGGCGGGAGTCCATTCCTCCTACAATGAGCAGTTCTTC
TRBV19	TRBD2	-	TRBJ2-7	CASSQAGTSGRSYEQYF	TGTGCCAGTAGTCAAGCCGGGACTAGCGGGAGATCCTACGAGCAGTACTTC
TRBV6-1	-	-	TRBJ1-5	CASSELERTLMTQPQHF	TGTGCCAGCAGTGAATTAGAGAGAACACTAATGACGCAGCCCCAGCATTTT
TRBV9	-	-	TRBJ2-2	CASSVEGRTMSPGELFF	TGTGCCAGCAGCGTAGAAGGCAGGACAATGAGCCCCGGGGAGCTGTTTTTT
TRBV6-5	-	-	TRBJ1-1	CASSKSGWVTEAFF	TGTGCCAGCAGTAAATCAGGATGGGTCACTGAAGCTTTCTTT
TRBV28	TRBD2	-	TRBJ2-5	CASSRAGGGGTQYF	TGTGCCAGCAGCCGCGCGGGAGGGGGGGGGACCCAGTACTTC
TRBV11-3	-	-	TRBJ2-3	CASSLDSRGRGTDTQYF	TGTGCCAGCAGCTTAGACTCGCGGGGGCGGGGCACAGATACGCAGTATTTT
TRBV4-1	TRBD1	-	TRBJ1-1	CASSQDRGRTEAFF	TGCGCCAGCAGCCAGGACAGGGGAAGAACTGAAGCTTTCTTT
TRBV28	-	-	TRBJ1-5	CAAERTGGVGNQPQHF	TGTGCCGCAGAGCGGACCGGGGGGGTCGGCAATCAGCCCCAGCATTTT
TRBV18	-	-	TRBJ1-5	CASSEAGSSRPQHF	TGTGCCAGCTCCGAGGCGGGGTCTTCACGGCCCCAGCATTTT
TRBV12-5	TRBD2	-	TRBJ2-1	CASGLGTSEQFF	TGTGCTAGTGGTTTGGGGACTAGTGAGCAGTTCTTC
TRBV11-2	TRBD1	-	TRBJ1-1	CASSPDRGLEAFF	TGTGCCAGCAGCCCCGACAGGGGCCTTGAAGCTTTCTTT
TRBV5-1	-	-	TRBJ2-2	CASSLGQSLKGELFF	TGCGCCAGCAGCTTGGGACAGTCATTGAAGGGGGAGCTGTTTTTT
TRBV28	TRBD2	-	TRBJ2-7	CASRHCAGETHEQYF	TGTGCCAGCCGTCATTGCGCGGGAGAGACCCACGAGCAGTACTTC
TRBV6-1	-	-	TRBJ2-2	CASSEAADRYANTGELFF	TGTGCCAGCAGTGAAGCGGCCGACAGATACGCGAACACCGGGGAGCTGTTTTTT
TRBV12-3/TRBV12-4	-	few	TRBJ1-3	CASSFSGSNTIYF	TGTGCCAGCAGTTTCTCAGGATCAAACACCATATATTTT
TRBV5-1	TRBD2	-	TRBJ2-7	CASSVLGLAGVGEQYF	TGCGCCAGCTCCGTGTTAGGACTAGCGGGAGTAGGCGAGCAGTACTTC
TRBV9	TRBD1	-	TRBJ1-2	CASSLGTGGDYGYTF	TGTGCCAGCAGCCTAGGGACAGGGGGCGACTATGGCTACACCTTC
TRBV2	-	-	TRBJ1-3	CASTADSGNTIYF	TGTGCCAGCACCGCAGACAGCGGAAACACCATATATTTT
TRBV18	-	-	TRBJ2-1	CASSPLPRAGNEQFF	TGTGCCAGCTCACCACTTCCGAGGGCAGGCAATGAGCAGTTCTTC
TRBV6-2/TRBV6-3	TRBD2	-	TRBJ2-3	CASSPARQSRLAGGPEDTQYF	TGTGCCAGCAGTCCGGCCCGACAGTCGAGACTAGCGGGAGGGCCCGAAGATACGCAGTATTTT
TRBV9	TRBD1	-	TRBJ1-4	CASSVSGGGEKLFF	TGTGCCAGCAGCGTATCAGGGGGTGGTGAAAAACTGTTTTTT
TRBV11-2	-	-	TRBJ1-2	CASSLESGGPYGYTF	TGTGCCAGCAGCTTAGAATCGGGGGGCCCCTATGGCTACACCTTC
TRBV2	-	-	TRBJ2-3	CASSEKEDTDTQYF	TGTGCCAGCAGTGAAAAGGAGGACACAGATACGCAGTATTTT
TRBV3-1/TRBV3-2	TRBD2	-	TRBJ2-1	CASSQWWQGLAGNEQFF	TGTGCCAGCAGCCAGTGGTGGCAGGGACTAGCGGGCAATGAGCAGTTCTTC
TRBV28	-	-	TRBJ1-2	CASSYGQIYGYTF	TGTGCCAGCAGTTACGGACAGATCTATGGCTACACCTTC
TRBV7-9	TRBD1	-	TRBJ1-5	CASSLDRGHQPQHF	TGTGCCAGCAGTCTGGACAGGGGGCATCAGCCCCAGCATTTT
TRBV11-2	-	once	TRBJ2-1	CASTSGRVYNEQFF	TGTGCCAGCACCTCTGGCAGGGTCTACAATGAGCAGTTCTTC